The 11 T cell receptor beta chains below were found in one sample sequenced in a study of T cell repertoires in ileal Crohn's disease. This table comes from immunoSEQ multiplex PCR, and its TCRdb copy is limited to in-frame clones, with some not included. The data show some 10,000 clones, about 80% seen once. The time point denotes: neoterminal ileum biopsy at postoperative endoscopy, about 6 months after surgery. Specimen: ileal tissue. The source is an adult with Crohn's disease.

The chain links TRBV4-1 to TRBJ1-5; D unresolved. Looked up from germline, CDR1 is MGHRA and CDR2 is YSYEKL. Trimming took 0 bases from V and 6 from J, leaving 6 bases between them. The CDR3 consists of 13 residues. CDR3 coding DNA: TGCGCCAGCAGCCAAGAATCCAGTCAGCCCCAGCATTTT. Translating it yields CASSQESSQPQHF.

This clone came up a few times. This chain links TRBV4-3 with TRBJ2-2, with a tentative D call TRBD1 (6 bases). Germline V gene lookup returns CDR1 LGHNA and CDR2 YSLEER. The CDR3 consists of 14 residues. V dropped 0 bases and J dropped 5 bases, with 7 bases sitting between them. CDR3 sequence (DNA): TGCGCCAGCAGCCAAGAAAGGGGGACCGGGGAGCTGTTTTTT. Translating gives CASSQERGTGELFF.

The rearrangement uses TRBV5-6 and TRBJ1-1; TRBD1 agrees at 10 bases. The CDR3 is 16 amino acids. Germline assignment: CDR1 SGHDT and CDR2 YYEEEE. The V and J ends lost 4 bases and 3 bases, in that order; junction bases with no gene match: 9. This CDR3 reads CASSVDVGQGDTEAFF. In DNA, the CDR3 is TGTGCCAGCAGCGTGGACGTTGGACAGGGGGACACTGAAGCTTTCTTT.

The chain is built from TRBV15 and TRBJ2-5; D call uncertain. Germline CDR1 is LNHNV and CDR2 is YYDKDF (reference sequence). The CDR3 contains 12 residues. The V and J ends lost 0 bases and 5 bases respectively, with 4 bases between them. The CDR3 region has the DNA TGTGCCACCAGCAGAGATGAGGAGACCCAGTACTTC. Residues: CATSRDEETQYF.

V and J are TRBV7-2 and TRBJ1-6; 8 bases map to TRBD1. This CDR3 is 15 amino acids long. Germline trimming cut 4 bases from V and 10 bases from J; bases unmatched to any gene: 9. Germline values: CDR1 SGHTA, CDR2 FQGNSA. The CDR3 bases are TGTGCCAGCAGCTCCAGGACAGGGAGGAGCTCACCCCTCCACTTT. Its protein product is CASSSRTGRSSPLHF.

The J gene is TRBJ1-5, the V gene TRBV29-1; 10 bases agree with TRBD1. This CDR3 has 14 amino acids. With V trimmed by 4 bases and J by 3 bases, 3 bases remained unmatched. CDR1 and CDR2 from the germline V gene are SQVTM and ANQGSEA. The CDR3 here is CSVVTGGVNQPQHF. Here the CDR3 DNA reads TGCAGCGTTGTGACAGGGGGCGTCAATCAGCCCCAGCATTTT. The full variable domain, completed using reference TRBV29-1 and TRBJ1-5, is SAVISQKPSRDICQRGTSLTIQCQVDSQVTMMFWYRQQPGQSLTLIATANQGSEATYESGFVIDKFPISRPNLTFSTLTVSNMSPEDSSIYLCSVVTGGVNQPQHFGDGTRLSIL.

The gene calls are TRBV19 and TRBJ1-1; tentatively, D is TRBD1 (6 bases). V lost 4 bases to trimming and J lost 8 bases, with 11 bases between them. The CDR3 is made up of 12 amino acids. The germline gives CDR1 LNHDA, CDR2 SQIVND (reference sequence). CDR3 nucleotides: TGTGCCAGTAGTAAGGGCAGGGGAGAAGCTTTCTTT. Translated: CASSKGRGEAFF.

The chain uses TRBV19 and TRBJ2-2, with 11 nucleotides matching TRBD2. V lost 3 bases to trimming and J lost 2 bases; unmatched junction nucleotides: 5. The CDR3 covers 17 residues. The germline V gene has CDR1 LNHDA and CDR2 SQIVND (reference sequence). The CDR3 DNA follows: TGTGCCAGTAGTATTTCAACTAGCGGGGGCAACACCGGGGAGCTGTTTTTT. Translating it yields CASSISTSGGNTGELFF. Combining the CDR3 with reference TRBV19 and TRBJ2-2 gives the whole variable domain DGGITQSPKYLFRKEGQNVTLSCEQNLNHDAMYWYRQDPGQGLRLIYYSQIVNDFQKGDIAEGYSVSREKKESFPLTVTSAQKNPTAFYLCASSISTSGGNTGELFFGEGSRLTVL.

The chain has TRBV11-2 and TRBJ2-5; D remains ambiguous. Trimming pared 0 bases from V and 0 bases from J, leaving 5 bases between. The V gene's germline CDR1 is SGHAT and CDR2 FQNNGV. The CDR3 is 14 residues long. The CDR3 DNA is TGTGCCAGCAGCTTAGATCGGTACCAAGAGACCCAGTACTTC. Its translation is CASSLDRYQETQYF.

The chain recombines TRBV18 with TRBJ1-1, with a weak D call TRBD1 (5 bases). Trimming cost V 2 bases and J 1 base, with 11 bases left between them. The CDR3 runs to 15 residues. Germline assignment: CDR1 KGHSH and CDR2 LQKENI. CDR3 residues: CASSPGAGPNTEAFF. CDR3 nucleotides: TGTGCCAGCTCACCAGGGGCAGGGCCGAACACTGAAGCTTTCTTT. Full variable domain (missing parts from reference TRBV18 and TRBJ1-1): NAGVMQNPRHLVRRRGQEARLRCSPMKGHSHVYWYRQLPEEGLKFMVYLQKENIIDESGMPKERFSAEFPKEGPSILRIQQVVRGDSAAYFCASSPGAGPNTEAFFGQGTRLTVV.

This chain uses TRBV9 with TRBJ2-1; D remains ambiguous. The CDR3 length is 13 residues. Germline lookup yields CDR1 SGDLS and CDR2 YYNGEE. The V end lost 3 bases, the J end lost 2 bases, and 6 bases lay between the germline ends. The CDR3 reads CASSESTYNEQFF. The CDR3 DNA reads TGTGCCAGCAGCGAGAGTACCTACAATGAGCAGTTCTTC.